This T cell receptor (beta chain) was retrieved from a study of shared clonotypes between healthy human individuals. Clones were read by immunoSEQ multiplex PCR, and TCRdb kept only the in-frame ones, dropping some. This table has more than 400,000 clones, around 96% appearing once. Study conclusions and caveats: Among four donors, about 5% of naive CD4 clonotypes were found in common. In general, naive subsets displayed greater estimated richness than memory subsets did. Generation of non-shared clonotypes was less probable than generation of clonotypes shared by all four donors.

A remark on this clone: Its antigen is still unknown.

This CDR3 has 15 residues. Looked up from germline, CDR1 is MDHEN and CDR2 is SYDVKM. Trimming took 5 bases from V and 9 from J; bases not matched to a gene: 9. Splitting of CD4+ cells produced CD45RA+ naive and CD45RA-negative memory subsets. The V gene is TRBV28, the J gene TRBJ1-6, with 8 bases that match TRBD1. This clonotype was obtained from a woman under 40 in good health. Sequenced: naive CD4+ T cells sorted from blood. As to subset: CD45RA+ positively selected. The CDR3 DNA is TGTGCCAGCAGTGCCCGACAGGGGTCTAGTTCACCCCTCCACTTT. Translated, it gives CASSARQGSSSPLHF.